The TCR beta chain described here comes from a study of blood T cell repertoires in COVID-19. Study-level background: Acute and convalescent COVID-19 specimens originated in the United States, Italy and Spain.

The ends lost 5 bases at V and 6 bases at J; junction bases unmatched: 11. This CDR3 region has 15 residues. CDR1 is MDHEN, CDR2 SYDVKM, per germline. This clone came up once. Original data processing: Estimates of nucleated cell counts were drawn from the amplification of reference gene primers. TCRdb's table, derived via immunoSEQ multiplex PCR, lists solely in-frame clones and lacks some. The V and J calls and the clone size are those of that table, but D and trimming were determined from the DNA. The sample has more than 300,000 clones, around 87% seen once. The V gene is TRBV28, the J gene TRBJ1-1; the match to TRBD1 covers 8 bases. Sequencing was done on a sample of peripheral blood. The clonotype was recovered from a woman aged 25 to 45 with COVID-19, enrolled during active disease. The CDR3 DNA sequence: TGTGCCAGCAGTCCCGGACAGGGATGGTACGCTGAAGCTTTCTTT. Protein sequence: CASSPGQGWYAEAFF.